The T cell receptor beta chain described here comes from a study of Ad26.COV2.S vaccination and SARS-CoV-2 variants. The protocol was immunoSEQ multiplex PCR, while the TCRdb copy is restricted to in-frame clones and leaves out a portion. The data hold approximately 340,000 clones, with approximately 90% observed a single time. Germline V CDR1 and CDR2: SGHAT, FQNNGV. Trimming removed 0 bases at V and 5 bases at J, with 16 bases between. The CDR3 consists of 16 residues. The sequencing used peripheral blood, collected after recovery from COVID-19. The clonotype originates from a human donor who had recovered from COVID-19. The V and J genes are TRBV11-2 and TRBJ1-2; D might be TRBD1 (6 bases). This CDR3 reads CASSLDLVTGGYGYTF. The DNA of the CDR3 is TGTGCCAGCAGCTTAGATCTGGTGACAGGCGGATATGGCTACACCTTC. The full variable domain, completed using reference TRBV11-2 and TRBJ1-2, is EAGVAQSPRYKIIEKRQSVAFWCNPISGHATLYWYQQILGQGPKLLIQFQNNGVVDDSQLPKDRFSAERLKGVDSTLKIQPAKLEDSAVYLCASSLDLVTGGYGYTFGSGTRLTVV.